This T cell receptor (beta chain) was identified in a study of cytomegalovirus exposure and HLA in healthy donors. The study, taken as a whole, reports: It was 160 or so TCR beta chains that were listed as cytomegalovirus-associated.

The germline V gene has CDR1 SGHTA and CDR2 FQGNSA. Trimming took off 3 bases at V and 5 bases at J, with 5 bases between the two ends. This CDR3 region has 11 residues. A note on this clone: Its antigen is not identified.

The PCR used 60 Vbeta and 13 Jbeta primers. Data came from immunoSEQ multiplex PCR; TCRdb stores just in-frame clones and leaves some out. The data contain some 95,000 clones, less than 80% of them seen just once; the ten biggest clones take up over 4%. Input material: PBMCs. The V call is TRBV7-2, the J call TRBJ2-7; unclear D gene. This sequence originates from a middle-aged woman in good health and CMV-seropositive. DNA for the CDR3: TGTGCCAGCAGCTTGAGCCACGAGCAGTACTTC. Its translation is CASSLSHEQYF.